The 28 T cell receptor beta chains below come from one sample, sequenced in a study of blood T cell repertoires in COVID-19. Sequenced by immunoSEQ multiplex PCR; TCRdb stores in-frame clones only, minus some. The table has roughly 520,000 clones, approximately 90% seen once. Sequenced input: PBMCs or T cells enriched from blood (not recorded which). The receptors were sampled from a middle-aged woman who had recovered from COVID-19.

The V and J genes are TRBV6-5 and TRBJ1-2, with TRBD1 matching 7 bases. Germline CDR1 reads MNHEY; CDR2 reads SVGAGI. This CDR3 has 16 residues. V was pared by 3 bases and J by 1 base, with 8 bases of the junction left unmatched. The CDR3 protein is CASSYTGVSGNYGYTF. CDR3 in DNA: TGTGCCAGCAGTTATACAGGGGTATCTGGTAACTATGGCTACACCTTC.

V usage is TRBV15 and J usage is TRBJ2-3; 12 positions match TRBD2. The CDR3 is 20 residues long. Germline V CDR1 and CDR2: LNHNV, YYDKDF (reference sequence). The trim removed 2 bases at V and 2 bases at J, leaving 14 bases unmatched. This CDR3 reads CATSRPRLAGADEDTDTQYF. The CDR3 DNA is TGTGCCACCAGCAGACCAAGACTAGCGGGAGCGGATGAGGACACAGATACGCAGTATTTT.

V usage is TRBV7-9 and J usage is TRBJ1-5; D possibly corresponds to TRBD1 (5 bases). CDR1 and CDR2 (germline): SEHNR, FQNEAQ (reference sequence). With 1 base removed from V and 9 bases from J, the gap between germline ends came to 10 bases. This CDR3 contains 13 residues. The CDR3 region has the DNA TGTGCCAGCAGCTTAGATGGGGGAGGGCCCCAGCATTTT. This sequence encodes CASSLDGGGPQHF.

The chain combines TRBV3-1 (or the pseudogene TRBV3-2) with TRBJ2-1; 11 bases map to TRBD2. The ends lost 4 bases at V and 3 bases at J; junction bases unmatched: 5. CDR1 is LGHDT and CDR2 is YNNKEL in the germline V gene (reference sequence). This CDR3 region has 16 residues. The chain's CDR3 is CASSPLTSGSYNEQFF. The CDR3 DNA reads as TGTGCCAGCAGCCCCCTCACTAGCGGGAGCTACAATGAGCAGTTCTTC.

This chain uses TRBV7-2 with TRBJ2-2; 10 nucleotides align to TRBD2. The germline gives CDR1 SGHTA, CDR2 FQGNSA. V lost 4 bases, J lost 2 bases, and 7 bases stayed unmatched. CDR3 length equals 17 residues. CDR3 residues: CASSYDGLAVNTGELFF. DNA of the CDR3: TGTGCCAGCAGCTATGACGGACTAGCGGTTAACACCGGGGAGCTGTTTTTT.

The chain uses TRBV28 and TRBJ2-1; 9 bases agree with TRBD2. Losses at the gene ends were 5 bases for V and 3 bases for J; bases not matched to a gene: 14. The CDR3 loop spans 18 amino acids. Germline values: CDR1 MDHEN, CDR2 SYDVKM. CDR3 region: CASSPLVWREGLYNEQFF. CDR3 coding DNA: TGTGCCAGCAGTCCTCTCGTCTGGCGGGAGGGACTCTACAATGAGCAGTTCTTC.

The V call is TRBV3-1 (or the pseudogene TRBV3-2), the J call TRBJ1-2; unclear D gene. The CDR3 is 11 amino acids. Trimming took off 2 bases at V and 8 bases at J, with 6 bases between the two ends. The germline CDR1 and CDR2 sequences are LGHDT and YNNKEL (reference sequence). CDR3 nucleotides: TGTGCCAGCAGCCAAAGCTACGGCTACACCTTC. Translation gives CASSQSYGYTF.

V and J are TRBV11-3 and TRBJ2-1, with a possible D match to TRBD1 (5 bases). CDR3 length: 16 amino acids. The V gene lost 4 bases and the J gene lost 8 bases, with 21 bases spanning the gap. Germline CDR1 and CDR2: SGHNT and YENEEA. The CDR3 nucleotides are TGTGCCAGCAGCTCGGGTGAGGCAGGGCGTCGGGATGAGCAGTTCTTC. It codes for CASSSGEAGRRDEQFF. Full variable domain (rest looked up from reference TRBV11-3 and TRBJ2-1): EAGVVQSPRYKIIEKKQPVAFWCNPISGHNTLYWYLQNLGQGPELLIRYENEEAVDDSQLPKDRFSAERLKGVDSTLKIQPAELGDSAVYLCASSSGEAGRRDEQFFGPGTRLTVL.

V usage is TRBV5-6 and J usage is TRBJ1-1; 7 bases align to TRBD1. CDR1 and CDR2 from the germline V gene are SGHDT and YYEEEE. This CDR3 region has 13 residues. V was pared by 0 bases and J by 7 bases, with 3 bases of the junction left unmatched. The CDR3 reads CASSLVGTDEAFF. CDR3 sequence (DNA): TGTGCCAGCAGCTTGGTCGGGACAGATGAAGCTTTCTTT.

The chain employs TRBV19 and TRBJ1-5, with D maybe TRBD1 (6 bases). Germline-derived CDR1 and CDR2 are LNHDA and SQIVND (reference sequence). Trimming cost V 10 bases and J 4 bases, with 14 bases left between them. The CDR3 is 13 residues long. CDR3 nucleotide sequence: TGTGCCATCGGGACAAGCCCGAATCAGCCCCAGCATTTT. Encoded protein: CAIGTSPNQPQHF.

The chain recombines TRBV5-1 with TRBJ2-1; possible D gene TRBD2, 5 bases. The germline CDR1 and CDR2 sequences are SGHRS and YFSETQ. V dropped 3 bases and J dropped 3 bases, with 16 bases sitting between them. The CDR3 has 16 residues. CDR3 residues: CASSYDEGTLYNEQFF. The CDR3 region has the DNA TGCGCCAGCAGCTATGATGAGGGAACTCTCTACAATGAGCAGTTCTTC. The full variable domain, completed using reference TRBV5-1 and TRBJ2-1, is KAGVTQTPRYLIKTRGQQVTLSCSPISGHRSVSWYQQTPGQGLQFLFEYFSETQRNKGNFPGRFSGRQFSNSRSEMNVSTLELGDSALYLCASSYDEGTLYNEQFFGPGTRLTVL.

The CDR3 protein is CASSTGQPNEKLFF. The DNA of the CDR3 is TGTGCCAGCAGCACAGGCCAACCTAATGAAAAACTGTTTTTT. This sequence joins TRBV28 and TRBJ1-4, with D possibly being TRBD1 (5 bases). Germline lookup yields CDR1 MDHEN and CDR2 SYDVKM. V dropped 6 bases and J dropped 3 bases, with 11 bases sitting between them. The CDR3 length is 14 residues.

The chain couples TRBV27 to TRBJ2-1, with 12 bases lining up with TRBD2. J was trimmed by 1 base and V by 3 bases; bases with no gene match: 7. The germline V gene has CDR1 MNHEY and CDR2 SMNVEV (reference sequence). CDR3 size: 18 residues. CDR3 in amino acids: CASSFRLAGGISYNEQFF. CDR3 in DNA: TGTGCCAGCAGTTTTCGGCTAGCGGGAGGGATTTCCTACAATGAGCAGTTCTTC.

The table lists this clone with a few counts. This rearrangement joins TRBV9 to TRBJ2-3; D possibly corresponds to TRBD1 (5 bases). The V end lost 0 bases, the J end lost 5 bases, and 10 bases lay between the germline ends. This CDR3 comprises 14 residues. Germline V gene data show CDR1 as SGDLS and CDR2 as YYNGEE. CDR3 in DNA: TGTGCCAGCAGCGTAGTGCCAAGGGGAGATACGCAGTATTTT. This translates into CASSVVPRGDTQYF.

The chain employs TRBV19 and TRBJ1-6; D possibly corresponds to TRBD1 (6 bases). The V gene lost 4 bases and the J gene lost 7 bases, with 17 bases spanning the gap. Germline CDR1 is LNHDA and CDR2 is SQIVND (reference sequence). The CDR3 is 16 amino acids. The CDR3 loop is CASSTTGTLLNSPLHF. CDR3 nucleotides: TGTGCCAGTAGTACAACCGGGACACTTCTAAATTCACCCCTCCACTTT.

CDR3 nucleotide sequence: TGTGCCAGCAGCCCAGGGACTAGCGGGAGCACAGATACGCAGTATTTT. This sequence encodes CASSPGTSGSTDTQYF. The chain combines TRBV11-3 with TRBJ2-3, with 12 bases lining up with TRBD2. Trimming took 5 bases from V and 0 from J; bases not matched to a gene: 3. The germline V gene has CDR1 SGHNT and CDR2 YENEEA. CDR3 length: 16 amino acids.

CDR3 region: CASRTTAGGSYEQYF. CDR3 DNA sequence: TGTGCCAGTAGAACTACAGCGGGAGGCTCTTACGAGCAGTACTTC. V usage is TRBV19 and J usage is TRBJ2-7; 9 nucleotides match TRBD2. Germline V lookup: CDR1 LNHDA, CDR2 SQIVND (reference sequence). The CDR3 covers 15 residues. Trimming removed 6 bases from V and 4 bases from J; junction bases left unmatched: 10.

The chain links TRBV5-1 to TRBJ1-6, with a tentative D call TRBD1 (5 bases). The germline gives CDR1 SGHRS, CDR2 YFSETQ. Deletions cut 1 base from V and 4 bases from J, with 6 bases between. This CDR3 contains 14 residues. The CDR3 DNA sequence: TGCGCCAGCAGCTTGTCAGGGTATAATTCACCCCTCCACTTT. This encodes CASSLSGYNSPLHF.

The V call is TRBV7-2, the J call TRBJ2-5, with TRBD2 as a possible D gene (6 bases). Per the germline V gene, CDR1 is SGHTA and CDR2 is FQGNSA. V lost 2 bases, J lost 2 bases, and 12 bases lay in between. The CDR3 totals 15 residues. CDR3 bases: TGTGCCAGCAGCTTAACGCGGGACTCACAAGAGACCCAGTACTTC. Its protein product is CASSLTRDSQETQYF.

This clone appeared a few times. The J gene is TRBJ1-2, the V gene TRBV3-1 (or the pseudogene TRBV3-2); 8 bases are shared with TRBD1. Germline values: CDR1 LGHDT, CDR2 YNNKEL (reference sequence). CDR3 size: 15 residues. With 2 bases clipped from V and 5 bases from J, the junction kept 7 bases outside the gene matches. The DNA for the CDR3 is TGTGCCAGCAGCCAACACGCGGACAGGGCGTATGGCTACACCTTC. This codes for CASSQHADRAYGYTF.

J is TRBJ1-5 and V is TRBV2; D is unresolved. The length of the CDR3 is 12 residues. Germline-derived CDR1 and CDR2 are SNHLY and FYNNEI. V dropped 6 bases and J dropped 4 bases, with 7 bases sitting between them. The CDR3 DNA reads TGTGCCAGCAGCCTATTAAATCAGCCCCAGCATTTT. Translated: CASSLLNQPQHF.

This sequence joins TRBV5-8 and TRBJ2-3, with D perhaps matching TRBD1 (6 bases). This CDR3 region has 16 residues. Germline-derived CDR1 and CDR2 are SGHTS and YDEGEE. The V end lost 5 bases, the J end lost 2 bases, and 18 bases lay between the germline ends. The CDR3 spells CASRKQVTGITDTQYF. DNA for the CDR3: TGTGCCAGCAGAAAACAGGTTACAGGGATCACAGATACGCAGTATTTT.

The chain combines TRBV7-2 with TRBJ2-7; 7 bases are a match to TRBD2. Germline CDR1 is SGHTA and CDR2 is FQGNSA. CDR3 length: 15 residues. Unmatched junction bases numbered 12, after V lost 3 bases and J lost 7 bases. In DNA, the CDR3 is TGTGCCAGCAGCTTCGGACTAGTTCCCCGAGGGGAGCAGTACTTC. Its protein product is CASSFGLVPRGEQYF.

The chain has TRBV19 and TRBJ1-5; TRBD1 agrees at 8 bases. Germline CDR1 LNHDA, CDR2 SQIVND (reference sequence). There are 14 residues in the CDR3. The V segment lost 8 bases and the J segment 8 bases; nucleotides outside the gene matches: 11. This chain's CDR3 is CASSQGTGYEPQHF. The CDR3 DNA reads as TGTGCCAGTTCACAAGGGACAGGCTATGAGCCCCAGCATTTT.

In its sample, this clone was seen once. This rearrangement joins TRBV9 to TRBJ2-7; possible D gene TRBD2, 5 bases. The V gene lost 0 bases and the J gene lost 5 bases, with 12 bases spanning the gap. The CDR3 is made up of 14 amino acids. Germline V gene sequence: CDR1 SGDLS, CDR2 YYNGEE. The CDR3: CASSVVAGADEQYF. The DNA of the CDR3 is TGTGCCAGCAGCGTAGTTGCGGGTGCAGACGAGCAGTACTTC. Full variable domain (remainder filled in from reference TRBV9 and TRBJ2-7): DSGVTQTPKHLITATGQRVTLRCSPRSGDLSVYWYQQSLDQGLQFLIQYYNGEERAKGNILERFSAQQFPDLHSELNLSSLELGDSALYFCASSVVAGADEQYFGPGTRLTVT.

The CDR3 here is CASSRGLAGGQFF. CDR3 nucleotides: TGTGCCAGTAGCCGTGGACTAGCGGGAGGCCAGTTCTTC. The V call is TRBV19, the J call TRBJ2-1, with 14 nucleotides matching TRBD2. V was pared by 6 bases and J by 13 bases, with 5 bases of the junction left unmatched. The germline V gene has CDR1 LNHDA and CDR2 SQIVND (reference sequence). This CDR3 is 13 amino acids long.

This clone was observed a handful of times. V usage is TRBV6-2 or TRBV6-3 and J usage is TRBJ1-5; D unresolved. This CDR3 comprises 15 residues. Trimming cost V 0 bases and J 0 bases, with 6 bases left between them. Germline-derived CDR1 and CDR2 are MNHEY and SVGEGT. The CDR3 DNA is TGTGCCAGCAGTTACTCAGCCAATAGCAATCAGCCCCAGCATTTT. Translating gives CASSYSANSNQPQHF.

The V and J genes are TRBV6-5 and TRBJ1-2; D remains unclear. CDR3 length: 15 residues. The ends were cut back, 6 bases at V and 5 bases at J, with 19 bases in the middle. Germline V gene data show CDR1 as MNHEY and CDR2 as SVGAGI. The CDR3 loop reads CASRREGGGGYGYTF. CDR3 nucleotides: TGTGCCAGCAGGCGGGAGGGAGGCGGTGGGTATGGCTACACCTTC.